These T cell receptor beta chains were read from a single sample in a study of cytomegalovirus exposure and HLA in healthy donors. Libraries were prepared by immunoSEQ multiplex PCR; TCRdb keeps only in-frame clonotypes and omits some of them. The data contain 90,000 to 120,000 clones, around 85% of them seen just once; the ten biggest clones take up 3% to 3.5%. The sample comprised PBMCs. All receptors come from a woman aged 18 to 35 in good health and CMV-seronegative. CDR3s include the opening cysteine and the closing phenylalanine or tryptophan. D genes are given only for firm matches. Only some rows state a clone size, as once, few, many or a class for expanded clones.

clone_size,d_call,v_call,j_call,cdr3_length,cdr3_nt,cdr3_aa
NA,TRBD1,TRBV10-3,TRBJ1-5,13,TGTGCCACCGCGACAGGGAGCAATCAGCCCCAGCATTTT,CATATGSNQPQHF
NA,TRBD1,TRBV6-1,TRBJ2-7,12,TGTGCCAGTCGGACAGGGGTAAACGAGCAGTACTTC,CASRTGVNEQYF
NA,TRBD1,TRBV4-1,TRBJ2-1,16,TGCGCCAGCAGCCAAACCGGGACAGGGGGAAACAATGAGCAGTTCTTC,CASSQTGTGGNNEQFF
NA,TRBD1,TRBV6-1,TRBJ1-3,15,TGTGCCAGCAGTGAATGGACAGGCTCTGGAAACACCATATATTTT,CASSEWTGSGNTIYF
NA,TRBD1,TRBV5-8,TRBJ1-2,15,TGTGCCAGCAGCCGGACAGGGGGCGGATTCTATGGCTACACCTTC,CASSRTGGGFYGYTF
NA,NA,TRBV5-1,TRBJ2-7,12,TGCGCCAGCAGCCCCGAGGCTCGGGAGCAGTACTTC,CASSPEAREQYF
NA,NA,TRBV9,TRBJ2-4,17,TGTGCCAGCAGCGTAGATAGTAGGGGATGGGATAAAAACATTCAGTACTTC,CASSVDSRGWDKNIQYF
NA,TRBD1,TRBV18,TRBJ1-6,14,TGTGCCAGCTCACCAGCAGGGGGCGACTCACCCCTCCACTTT,CASSPAGGDSPLHF
NA,NA,TRBV6-1,TRBJ1-5,14,TGTGCCAGCAGTGAGGACATGGAGTACCAGCCCCAGCATTTT,CASSEDMEYQPQHF
NA,NA,TRBV19,TRBJ1-1,14,TGTGCCAGTAGTCCCCAGGGTCTTAACACTGAAGCTTTCTTT,CASSPQGLNTEAFF
NA,NA,TRBV27,TRBJ1-2,16,TGTGCCAGCAGTTTAGATCCACACCCAAACACCTATGGCTACACCTTC,CASSLDPHPNTYGYTF
NA,NA,TRBV7-9,TRBJ2-4,13,TGTGCCAGCAGCTTAGAAGGGGGGGACATTCAGTACTTC,CASSLEGGDIQYF
NA,TRBD1,TRBV25-1,TRBJ2-2,15,TGTGCCAGCAGCGCCGGGACAGGGGTTCCCGGGGAGCTGTTTTTT,CASSAGTGVPGELFF
NA,TRBD1,TRBV6-6,TRBJ1-4,16,TGTGCCAGCAGTTACTCGACGGGACAGGGGGAGGAAAAACTGTTTTTT,CASSYSTGQGEEKLFF
NA,NA,TRBV27,TRBJ1-4,14,TGTGCCAGCAGACCAGGGGTCGCTAATGAAAAACTGTTTTTT,CASRPGVANEKLFF
NA,NA,TRBV25-1,TRBJ2-2,16,TGTGCCAGCAGTAATGTCAGCGCAGGGGACCCCGGGGAGCTGTTTTTT,CASSNVSAGDPGELFF
NA,TRBD1,TRBV18,TRBJ1-1,15,TGTGCCAGCTTTGACAGGGGTGTTATGAACACTGAAGCTTTCTTT,CASFDRGVMNTEAFF
once,TRBD2,TRBV18,TRBJ2-3,15,TGTGCCAGCTCCACGGCTAGCGGGGGTTTAGATACGCAGTATTTT,CASSTASGGLDTQYF
NA,NA,TRBV5-4,TRBJ1-1,14,TGTGCCAGCAGCCTACGGACAGCGAACACTGAAGCTTTCTTT,CASSLRTANTEAFF
NA,TRBD1,TRBV28,TRBJ1-2,14,TGTGCCAGCAGTTTCCCGCAGGGGGGCTATGGCTACACCTTC,CASSFPQGGYGYTF
NA,TRBD1,TRBV6-1,TRBJ1-4,12,TGTGCCAGCAGTGGACAGGGTGAAAAACTGTTTTTT,CASSGQGEKLFF
NA,NA,TRBV30,TRBJ1-5,13,TGTGCCTGGAGTAATGCAGCGAATCAGCCCCAGCATTTT,CAWSNAANQPQHF
NA,TRBD1,TRBV5-4,TRBJ1-2,16,TGTGCCAGCAGCTTGGCCGGGGCAGGGGGAATCTATGGCTACACCTTC,CASSLAGAGGIYGYTF
NA,NA,TRBV5-1,TRBJ2-7,14,TGCGCCAGCAGCGCCGCGGGGTCTCGCTACGAGCAGTACTTC,CASSAAGSRYEQYF
NA,NA,TRBV7-9,TRBJ2-3,13,TGTGCGCCCAGCCCCGGGGGAGTAGATACGCAGTATTTT,CAPSPGGVDTQYF
NA,NA,TRBV18,TRBJ2-5,12,TGTGCCAGCTCAGGGGGGGCAGAGACCCAGTACTTC,CASSGGAETQYF
NA,NA,TRBV30,TRBJ1-2,13,TGTGCCTGGAGTCTCCGGACAGATCATGGCTACACCTTC,CAWSLRTDHGYTF
NA,NA,TRBV11-2,TRBJ2-7,17,TGTGCCAGCAGCCCGGACCGAGGCGGGGGCCTTTATCAGGAGCAGTACTTC,CASSPDRGGGLYQEQYF
NA,TRBD2,TRBV18,TRBJ2-3,16,TGTGCCAGCTCACCAGGACTAGCGGGGAGCACAGATACGCAGTATTTT,CASSPGLAGSTDTQYF
NA,TRBD1,TRBV11-2,TRBJ1-4,14,TGTGCCAGCAGCTTCGACAGGGATGGCGAAAAACTGTTTTTT,CASSFDRDGEKLFF
NA,TRBD1,TRBV28,TRBJ2-7,14,TGTGCCACCTCAAAGAGGGACAGCTCCTACGAGCAGTACTTC,CATSKRDSSYEQYF
NA,NA,TRBV9,TRBJ2-2,14,TGTGCCAGCAGCGACAGACCGAACACCGGGGAGCTGTTTTTT,CASSDRPNTGELFF
NA,NA,TRBV6-6,TRBJ2-7,14,TGTGCCAGCAGGTCCCACGAGGATGACTACGAGCAGTACTTC,CASRSHEDDYEQYF
NA,TRBD2,TRBV7-3,TRBJ2-1,16,TGTGCCAGCAGCTTAATCGGGTCTAGCGGGAACAATGAGCAGTTCTTC,CASSLIGSSGNNEQFF
NA,NA,TRBV5-6,TRBJ2-7,13,TGTGCCAGCAGCCTAACAGCCTCCTACGAGCAGTACTTC,CASSLTASYEQYF
once,NA,TRBV5-1,TRBJ2-1,11,TGCGCCAGCGGAGCGTACAATGAGCAGTTCTTC,CASGAYNEQFF
NA,TRBD1,TRBV6-1,TRBJ1-2,14,TGTGCCAGCAGTGATGGTTCAGGGACAGATGGCTACACCTTC,CASSDGSGTDGYTF
NA,TRBD2,TRBV11-2,TRBJ2-1,17,TGTGCCAGCAGCTTGTGGAGCGGGGGGGCCACGCGCAATGAGCAGTTCTTC,CASSLWSGGATRNEQFF
NA,TRBD1,TRBV11-1,TRBJ1-6,14,TGTGCCAGCAGCCCCGGGACAGGGGACAGGGCCCTCCACTTT,CASSPGTGDRALHF
NA,NA,TRBV7-9,TRBJ2-1,14,TGTGCCAGCAGCGCAAACTTAACCTACAATGAGCAGTTCTTC,CASSANLTYNEQFF
NA,NA,TRBV5-4,TRBJ1-2,14,TGTGCCAGCAGCTTGGGTGGACAGTTCTATGGCTACACCTTC,CASSLGGQFYGYTF
NA,NA,TRBV25-1,TRBJ1-3,13,TGTGCCAGCACCGAGAACTCTGGAAACACCATATATTTT,CASTENSGNTIYF
NA,NA,TRBV11-2,TRBJ2-4,16,TGTGCCAGCAGCTTAAGGGGGTCGGGGGCCAAAAACATTCAGTACTTC,CASSLRGSGAKNIQYF
NA,TRBD2,TRBV15,TRBJ2-3,17,TGTGCCACCAGCGCCCGGACTAGCGGGGGGAGGGCAGATACGCAGTATTTT,CATSARTSGGRADTQYF
NA,NA,TRBV19,TRBJ1-2,13,TGTGCCAGTACCCTATCAGGGAACTATGGCTACACCTTC,CASTLSGNYGYTF
once,NA,TRBV30,TRBJ1-2,13,TGTGCCTGGAAAGGGGGGGCACCCAGTGGCTACACCTTC,CAWKGGAPSGYTF
once,TRBD2,TRBV7-3,TRBJ2-5,15,TGTGCCAGCAGCTTAACTAGCGGGGCCCAAGAGACCCAGTACTTC,CASSLTSGAQETQYF
NA,NA,TRBV9,TRBJ1-1,15,TGTGCCAGCAGCGCGGAAAGCCAGGCGGGGACTGAAGCTTTCTTT,CASSAESQAGTEAFF
few,TRBD2,TRBV2,TRBJ2-1,15,TGTGCCAGCAGTAGAGCGGGGGGGCCAGAAAATGAGCAGTTCTTC,CASSRAGGPENEQFF
NA,NA,TRBV9,TRBJ1-1,15,TGTGCCAGCAGCGCCCCGACAGGCCTGAACACTGAAGCTTTCTTT,CASSAPTGLNTEAFF
NA,TRBD1,TRBV25-1,TRBJ2-5,14,TGTGCCAGCAGGAACAGGGGGCCTCGAGAGACCCAGTACTTC,CASRNRGPRETQYF
NA,NA,TRBV6-4,TRBJ2-3,15,TGTGCCAGCAGTGAGCTAGGGGACTTCACAGATACGCAGTATTTT,CASSELGDFTDTQYF